This is a list of T cell receptor beta chains from one sample in a study of blood T cell repertoires in COVID-19. TCRdb keeps only in-frame clones here, not all; method: immunoSEQ multiplex PCR. This table holds roughly 500,000 clones, nearly 90% found once. The specimen was peripheral blood. Source of these receptors: a man aged 18 to 29 with COVID-19, enrolled during active disease. Each CDR3 is given with its conserved first and last residue. The D gene is left open where the match is weak. Clone size is given for some rows only: seen once, a few or many times, or a class if the clone is expanded.

abundance	v_gene	d_gene	j_gene	CDR3nt	CDR3aa
NA	TRBV27	TRBD1	TRBJ1-6	TGTGCCAGCAGTTTTGGGACAGGGGATAATTCACCCCTCCACTTT	CASSFGTGDNSPLHF
NA	TRBV2	NA	TRBJ2-7	TGTGCCAGCAGTGAACGGGCTAGCAGGCGTGGCGAGCAGTACTTC	CASSERASRRGEQYF
few	TRBV6-2/TRBV6-3	NA	TRBJ1-1	TGTGCCAGCAGCAACGGTGCTGAAGCTTTCTTT	CASSNGAEAFF
NA	TRBV21-1	NA	TRBJ2-1	TGTGCCAGCAGCAGGGGGGGAGTGTCCTACAATGAGCAGTTCTTC	CASSRGGVSYNEQFF
NA	TRBV7-9	TRBD2	TRBJ2-2	TGTGCCAGCAGCTTAGGGGGCCTAGCGGGGACCGGGGAGCTGTTTTTT	CASSLGGLAGTGELFF
once	TRBV5-6	TRBD1	TRBJ2-7	TGTGCCAGCAGTCCCGGGACAGGTTATTCCTACGAGCAGTACTTC	CASSPGTGYSYEQYF
NA	TRBV29-1	TRBD1	TRBJ1-2	TGCAGCGCATTTGTGCCGGGACAGCCATCTAACTATGGCTACACCTTC	CSAFVPGQPSNYGYTF
once	TRBV7-3	NA	TRBJ2-3	TGTGCCAGCAGCTTAGGCAGCACAGATACGCAGTATTTT	CASSLGSTDTQYF
NA	TRBV5-4	NA	TRBJ1-1	TGTGCCAGCAGCCGGACAGCGAACACTGAAGCTTTCTTT	CASSRTANTEAFF
NA	TRBV2	NA	TRBJ2-1	TGTGCCAGCAGTGAAGCAACCTCCGGGACACGGCTGTTCTTC	CASSEATSGTRLFF
NA	TRBV3-1/TRBV3-2	NA	TRBJ1-1	TGTGCCAGCAGCTGGGACTCAGAAGCTTTCTTT	CASSWDSEAFF
NA	TRBV5-1	TRBD2	TRBJ2-7	TGCGCCAGCAGCTTAGGACTAGCGGGAGGTTCCTACGAGCAGTACTTC	CASSLGLAGGSYEQYF
NA	TRBV6-5	NA	TRBJ1-6	TGTGCCAGCAGTTACGACAGAACTAATTCACCCCTCCACTTT	CASSYDRTNSPLHF
once	TRBV5-1	NA	TRBJ2-1	TGCGCCAGCAGCTTGGTGGCTAGCTACAATGAGCAGTTCTTC	CASSLVASYNEQFF
NA	TRBV6-4	TRBD2	TRBJ2-1	TGTGCCAGCAGTGACTGGGCTAGCGGGGGACTCCAGTTCTTC	CASSDWASGGLQFF
NA	TRBV6-5	NA	TRBJ1-6	TGTGCCAGCAGCCGCGCGGGGGCAGGAAATTCACCCCTCCACTTT	CASSRAGAGNSPLHF
NA	TRBV7-6	NA	TRBJ2-3	TGTGCCAGCAGCTTAGTAGGAGGGACCACAGATACGCAGTATTTT	CASSLVGGTTDTQYF
NA	TRBV6-5	TRBD1	TRBJ2-7	TGTGCCAGCAGAAAGGGGGGACAGGGCTACGAGCAGTACTTC	CASRKGGQGYEQYF
once	TRBV14	NA	TRBJ1-6	TGTGCCAGCAGCCAACGACCCGAGCGCAAGAAGAATTCACCCCTCCACTTT	CASSQRPERKKNSPLHF
NA	TRBV3-1/TRBV3-2	NA	TRBJ2-7	TGTGCCAGCAGCCAAGATCTTTGGCAGGGCCCCGAGCAGTACTTC	CASSQDLWQGPEQYF
NA	TRBV11-2	NA	TRBJ2-7	TGTGCCAGCAGCTTAACAGGTTCGCCTTACGAGCAGTACTTC	CASSLTGSPYEQYF
NA	TRBV28	TRBD2	TRBJ2-1	TGTGCCAGCAGTTTAGGGGTGGGTAGCGGGGACTCCTACAATGAGCAGTTCTTC	CASSLGVGSGDSYNEQFF
NA	TRBV7-6	NA	TRBJ1-4	TGTGCCAGCAGCCCATCCGGGACAAGCAATGAAAAACTGTTTTTT	CASSPSGTSNEKLFF
once	TRBV5-5	TRBD1	TRBJ1-4	TGTGCCAGCAGCTGGAACAGGGGGTTCAATGAAAAACTGTTTTTT	CASSWNRGFNEKLFF
NA	TRBV11-2	TRBD2	TRBJ2-2	TGTGCCAGCAGCTTGAGTAGCGGGGGGGCGTATACCGGGGAGCTGTTTTTT	CASSLSSGGAYTGELFF
NA	TRBV2	TRBD1	TRBJ2-7	TGTGCCAGCAACGACCGGGACAGGGGAACCTACGAGCAGTACTTC	CASNDRDRGTYEQYF
once	TRBV2	TRBD2	TRBJ2-7	TGTGCCAGCAAACGCTCCTTGGCTAGCGGGAGAGCGGGTGAGCAGTACTTC	CASKRSLASGRAGEQYF
NA	TRBV5-6	NA	TRBJ2-5	TGTGCCAGCAGCTCCGTGACAGCTCTTGGAGAGACCCAGTACTTC	CASSSVTALGETQYF
NA	TRBV4-2	NA	TRBJ2-7	TGTGCCAGCAGCCAAGATAGAGCCTACGAGCAGTACTTC	CASSQDRAYEQYF
NA	TRBV28	TRBD1	TRBJ2-5	TGTGCCAGCACCTCTCTGGGGACAGGGAGCGAGACCCAGTACTTC	CASTSLGTGSETQYF
once	TRBV29-1	TRBD1	TRBJ2-6	TGCAGCGCACGGACAGGCCCTGGGGCCAACGTCCTGACTTTC	CSARTGPGANVLTF
NA	TRBV7-9	NA	TRBJ1-5	TGTGCCAGCAGCTTATCCGGAGGGGAGCAGCCCCAGCATTTT	CASSLSGGEQPQHF
NA	TRBV25-1	TRBD1	TRBJ2-3	TGTGCCAGCAGTGACCCTGGAGGCGACAGGGGGTCCCTGGATACGCAGTATTTT	CASSDPGGDRGSLDTQYF
NA	TRBV30	TRBD1	TRBJ1-6	TGTGCCTGGCTACAGGGGAATTCACCCCTCCACTTT	CAWLQGNSPLHF
NA	TRBV18	NA	TRBJ2-5	TGTGCCAGTGCGGGACGGCAAGAGACCCAGTACTTC	CASAGRQETQYF
NA	TRBV7-9	NA	TRBJ2-1	TGTGCCAGCAGCTTAGAGGCGGGATCGGATGAGCAGTTCTTC	CASSLEAGSDEQFF
NA	TRBV21-1	NA	TRBJ1-5	TGTGCCAGCAGCAACGATCAGCCCCAGCATTTT	CASSNDQPQHF
once	TRBV4-1	NA	TRBJ2-3	TGCGCCAGCAGCCAAGGAGCGAACACAGATACGCAGTATTTT	CASSQGANTDTQYF
NA	TRBV5-1	TRBD1	TRBJ2-7	TGCGCCAGCAGCGGGACCGGGACAGCCTCCTACGAGCAGTACTTC	CASSGTGTASYEQYF
NA	TRBV5-1	TRBD1	TRBJ2-2	TGCGCCAGCAGCTTCGGCGGGACAGGAAGGGTCACCGGGGAGCTGTTTTTT	CASSFGGTGRVTGELFF